Listed below are T cell receptor beta chains from one sample, sequenced in a study of Ad26.COV2.S vaccination and SARS-CoV-2 variants. Assay: immunoSEQ multiplex PCR; the TCRdb copy retains only in-frame clones and omits some. Of 400,000 or so clones detected, 88% appear once; the ten largest clones hold approximately 3.7%. The sample here was peripheral blood, taken in a trial of Ad26.COV2.S vaccine versus placebo. These receptors all stem from a person aged 18-65 years who received the Ad26.COV2.S COVID-19 vaccine or a placebo. Both conserved end residues are trimmed from each CDR3. Fields, in order: J gene, V gene, CDR3 protein.

j_gene: TRBJ1-2
v_gene: TRBV2
CDR3aa: ASTRDRDYGYT

j_gene: TRBJ2-1
v_gene: TRBV5-1
CDR3aa: ASREDSYNEQF

j_gene: TRBJ1-1
v_gene: TRBV19
CDR3aa: ASNPRVGSRQGTEAF

j_gene: TRBJ2-2
v_gene: TRBV10-2
CDR3aa: ATAFHRGRLTGELF

j_gene: TRBJ2-7
v_gene: TRBV25-1
CDR3aa: ASSEGDSSYEQY

j_gene: TRBJ2-7
v_gene: TRBV29-1
CDR3aa: SVEVPPSYEQY

j_gene: TRBJ2-7
v_gene: TRBV2
CDR3aa: ASRDRSFVDEQY

j_gene: TRBJ2-2
v_gene: TRBV18
CDR3aa: ASSETSGGQNTGELF

j_gene: TRBJ1-2
v_gene: TRBV16
CDR3aa: ASTPGTESYGYT

j_gene: TRBJ2-2
v_gene: TRBV6-5
CDR3aa: ASSYSSWGQELF

j_gene: TRBJ1-1
v_gene: TRBV18
CDR3aa: ASSPLRGDAF

j_gene: TRBJ2-1
v_gene: TRBV7-9
CDR3aa: ASSLGWTGTHEQF

j_gene: TRBJ1-2
v_gene: TRBV6-6
CDR3aa: ASTQTGAGYGYT

j_gene: TRBJ1-2
v_gene: TRBV30
CDR3aa: AWSVLPSGQGNSYGYT

j_gene: TRBJ2-7
v_gene: TRBV2
CDR3aa: ASSERAYEQY